Below, one T cell receptor beta chain is given with its context. Produced via immunoSEQ multiplex PCR; TCRdb's table is partial and in-frame only. The table has around 31,000 clones, 90% seen once; the top ten hold just over 0.55%. This sample is part of a study of T cell changes during pregnancy in multiple sclerosis. J lost 4 bases, V lost 6 bases, and 4 bases had no gene match. CDR3 size: 14 residues. Germline assignment: CDR1 MNHEY and CDR2 SMNVEV (reference sequence). This chain joins TRBV27 and TRBJ2-2; 8 positions agree with TRBD1. Sequenced here: CD4+ T cells from peripheral blood mononuclear cells, sampled in the third trimester of pregnancy. The clonotype comes from a female donor in good health, enrolled as a control in a pregnancy study. The CDR3 here is CASRSTGGTGELFF. The CDR3 nucleotides are TGTGCCAGCAGATCCACAGGGGGCACCGGGGAGCTGTTTTTT.